This T cell receptor beta chain was observed in a study of cytomegalovirus exposure and HLA in healthy donors. Overall study results and limits: Investigators reported approximately 150 TCR beta chains as tied to cytomegalovirus. The finding came from a later analysis; first-cohort TCR clusters tended to co-occur in the roughly 110 validation repertoires. Whilst most TCR sequences proved rare, a subset of public TCRs occurred across many donors. Testing in vitro showed a few CMV-associated chains specific for CMV antigens.

The CDR3 spans 14 residues. V lost 10 bases and J lost 1, with 16 bases in between. CDR1 is LNHDA, CDR2 SQIVND, per germline (reference sequence). The assay was immunoSEQ multiplex PCR, and TCRdb's table has in-frame clones only and misses some. The sample consists of under 60,000 clones, just over 85% of them appearing once. As regards this clone: Antigen: not known.

The source material was PBMCs. J is TRBJ1-1 and V is TRBV19; D is possibly TRBD1 (5 bases). The receptor comes from a woman aged 25 to 39 in good health and CMV-seronegative. CDR3 sequence: CATQGLQQNTEAFF. The CDR3 DNA sequence: TGTGCCACCCAGGGACTTCAGCAGAACACTGAAGCTTTCTTT.